These 27 T cell receptor beta chains share one sample of origin, sequenced in a study of T cells in Graves' hyperthyroidism and ophthalmopathy. Amplification of TCR beta CDR3 regions used RNA as the template. HTBI primers were the set used in a first-round RT-PCR of the TCR CDR3. TCRdb re-analysed the multiplex PCR reads in MiXCR, keeping a single row per CDR3 protein. Among hundreds of thousands of distinct CDR3 sequences listed, around 45% were seen once. Sequencing used peripheral blood or thyroid tissue (not recorded which). The source of these receptors is a young woman with Graves' hyperthyroidism.

This clonotype was detected a few times. The chain carries TRBV25-1 and TRBJ1-2, with 8 bases fitting TRBD1. V lost 6 bases to trimming and J lost 4 bases; unmatched junction nucleotides: 4. Germline-derived CDR1 and CDR2 are MGHDK and SYGVNS. The CDR3 sequence is 13 residues long. CDR3 DNA sequence: TGTGCCAGCAGGCTGACAGGGGCCTATGGCTACACCTTC. This gives the protein CASRLTGAYGYTF.

The J gene is TRBJ2-7, the V gene TRBV5-1, with a weak D call TRBD2 (7 bases). This CDR3 has 14 amino acids. Germline CDR1 and CDR2: SGHRS and YFSETQ. Trimming removed 0 bases at V and 5 bases at J, with 12 bases between. The CDR3 protein is CASSLDAGADEQYF. CDR3 nucleotides: TGCGCCAGCAGCTTGGATGCGGGGGCCGACGAGCAGTACTTC.

The table lists this clonotype with a count of one. The rearrangement joins TRBV10-3 to TRBJ2-7; D is perhaps TRBD2 (7 bases). Trimming took off 10 bases at V and 0 bases at J, with 22 bases between the two ends. The CDR3 sequence is 16 residues long. Germline values: CDR1 ENHRY, CDR2 SYGVKD. DNA for the CDR3: TGTGCCAGTGGGGGCGGGAGCGATCCTAGCTCCTACGAGCAGTACTTC. Translating gives CASGGGSDPSSYEQYF.

Comment on this clonotype: This may arise from a read error, as a much more abundant clone is one base away. The chain combines TRBV19 with TRBJ1-5, with 7 bases identical to TRBD1. The CDR3 runs 14 residues. From germline, CDR1 is LNHDA and CDR2 SQIVND (reference sequence). CDR3 in amino acids: CDSSIGGTGQPQHF. DNA for the CDR3: TGTGACAGTAGTATAGGGGGCACTGGTCAGCCCCAGCATTTT.

This clonotype has at least ten counts. V and J are TRBV10-3 and TRBJ2-7, with 7 bases fitting TRBD1. This CDR3 comprises 14 residues. With V trimmed by 3 bases and J by 3 bases, 5 bases remained unmatched. Germline CDR1 is ENHRY and CDR2 is SYGVKD. In DNA form, the CDR3 reads TGTGCCATCAGTGACGATCAGGGGGACTACGAGCAGTACTTC. It is translated as CAISDDQGDYEQYF.

The chain is built from TRBV6-1 and TRBJ2-7, with 11 bases fitting TRBD2. Germline loops: CDR1 MNHNS, CDR2 SASEGT. With V trimmed by 5 bases and J by 2 bases, 8 bases remained unmatched. The CDR3 is 16 amino acids. This chain's CDR3 is CASSYEGLAEAYEQYF. The CDR3 DNA sequence: TGTGCCAGCAGTTACGAGGGACTAGCGGAGGCCTACGAGCAGTACTTC.

CDR3 DNA sequence: TGTGCCACCGGCGGGAGGGCCTACGAGCAGTACTTC. Translating it yields CATGGRAYEQYF. V is TRBV24-1 and J is TRBJ2-7; 9 nucleotides agree with TRBD2. Germline V gene sequence: CDR1 KGHDR, CDR2 SFDVKD. V shed 9 bases, J shed 2 bases, and the junction held 1 base outside the gene matches. This CDR3 has 12 residues.

This clonotype was observed a few times. The J gene is TRBJ1-2, the V gene TRBV20-1; D is possibly TRBD1 (5 bases). CDR3 length: 12 amino acids. The germline V gene has CDR1 DFQATT and CDR2 SNEGSKA (reference sequence). Trimming took 3 bases from V and 3 from J, leaving 8 bases between them. The CDR3 reads CSARQQDYGYTF. The DNA for the CDR3 is TGCAGTGCTAGGCAACAGGACTATGGCTACACCTTC.

This clonotype was observed at least ten times. The V gene is TRBV7-9, the J gene TRBJ1-5, with a tentative D call TRBD1 (5 bases). The V gene's germline CDR1 is SEHNR and CDR2 FQNEAQ (reference sequence). The germline V and J ends were trimmed by 3 bases and 6 bases, with 15 bases remaining between them. The CDR3 is 15 residues long. This CDR3 reads CASSLAGARSQPQHF. As DNA, the CDR3 is TGTGCCAGCAGCTTGGCCGGGGCGCGGAGTCAGCCCCAGCATTTT.

Notes on this clonotype: This is likely a read error, given that the CDR3 carries no conserved phenylalanine or tryptophan at its end. No DNA is shown, since the ends of the CDR3 on it are uncertain; the CDR3 is the one TCRdb lists. This chain connects TRBV6-4 to TRBJ1-6; TRBD1, the table's D call, lacks a check against the DNA. The CDR3 comprises 14 residues, both ends counted. Germline V gene lookup returns CDR1 MRHNA and CDR2 SNTAGT. This chain's CDR3 is CASSELVRGSPLGS.

This clonotype was seen only a few times. The chain employs TRBV7-2 and TRBJ1-2; D is uncertain. V lost 6 bases and J 4 bases, leaving 21 bases between the germline ends. The CDR3 runs to 16 residues. The germline gives CDR1 SGHTA, CDR2 FQGNSA. The CDR3 DNA is TGTGCCAGCAGTTTAACACGGGGAGTCTTAAGCTATGGCTACACCTTC. It encodes CASSLTRGVLSYGYTF.

Worth noting for this clonotype: Since a much larger clone is just one base distant, this may be a read error. The chain joins TRBV10-3 to TRBJ1-3; unclear D gene. This CDR3 contains 12 residues. V lost 8 bases to trimming and J lost 0 bases, with 5 bases between them. Germline CDR1 and CDR2: ENHRY and SYGVKD. CDR3 in amino acids: CAIQNSGNTIYF. The CDR3 DNA sequence: TGTGCCATCCAGAACTCTGGAAACACCATATATTTT.

This clonotype was seen more than once but under ten times. The chain links TRBV6-5 to TRBJ2-7; 7 bases align to TRBD1. Germline V lookup: CDR1 MNHEY, CDR2 SVGAGI. This CDR3 spans 15 amino acids. V gave up 2 bases and J gave up 2 bases; unmatched junction bases: 6. Written as DNA, the CDR3 is TGTGCCAGCAGTTACATCCCCGACAGGGCCTACGAGCAGTACTTC. Translated, it gives CASSYIPDRAYEQYF.

This clonotype was seen repeatedly, ten times or more. The CDR3 bases are TGCAGCGTTGTGGTACTAGCGGGAAGCTCCTACGAGCAGTACTTC. Encoded protein: CSVVVLAGSSYEQYF. The V gene is TRBV29-1, the J gene TRBJ2-7; 10 bases agree with TRBD2. The V and J ends lost 4 bases and 0 bases, in that order; junction bases with no gene match: 6. From germline, CDR1 is SQVTM and CDR2 ANQGSEA. The CDR3 covers 15 residues.

This clonotype has more than one count but fewer than ten. V is TRBV7-8 and J is TRBJ1-1; TRBD1 is a possible D gene (6 bases). V lost 6 bases to trimming and J lost 6 bases, with 20 bases between them. CDR3 size: 15 residues. CDR1 SGHVS and CDR2 FQNEAQ come from the germline V gene. The chain's CDR3 is CASSYQASGDPEAFF. The CDR3 DNA reads TGTGCCAGCAGTTATCAGGCGTCAGGGGATCCTGAAGCTTTCTTT.

The chain is built from TRBV9 and TRBJ1-1, with D unclear. V was clipped by 4 bases and J by 2 bases, with 18 bases between them. Germline values: CDR1 SGDLS, CDR2 YYNGEE. This CDR3 region has 16 residues. CDR3 amino acids: CASSQEGVQFNTEAFF. The CDR3 nucleotides are TGTGCCAGCAGCCAAGAGGGAGTGCAGTTCAACACTGAAGCTTTCTTT.

A note on this clonotype: Lacking the conserved final phenylalanine or tryptophan, this CDR3 likely reflects a read error. The J gene is TRBJ1-1, the V gene TRBV10-3; the D is unclear. The CDR3 is 13 amino acids. Germline V gene sequence: CDR1 ENHRY, CDR2 SYGVKD. The CDR3 DNA follows: TGTGCCAGCAGTTTGAGTTTGAACACTGAAGCTTTCCTT. As protein: CASSLSLNTEAFL.

The chain employs TRBV7-1 and TRBJ2-7, with 10 bases fitting TRBD2. TRBV7-1 is placed among ORFs of uncertain function. V gave up 3 bases and J gave up 4 bases; unmatched junction bases: 6. The CDR3 consists of 15 residues. CDR3 sequence (DNA): TGTGCCAGCAGCTCCCTCCCTAGCGGGAGTTACGAGCAGTACTTC. Its translation: CASSSLPSGSYEQYF.

The gene calls are TRBV19 and TRBJ1-5; possibly TRBD1 for D (5 bases). Germline assignment: CDR1 LNHDA and CDR2 SQIVND (reference sequence). CDR3 length: 16 amino acids. V gave up 5 bases and J gave up 3 bases, with 17 bases separating them. CDR3 bases: TGTGCCAGTAGTGATGATGACAGAAACTTCAATCAGCCCCAGCATTTT. Translation gives CASSDDDRNFNQPQHF. Supplemented by reference TRBV19 and TRBJ1-5, the full variable domain reads DGGITQSPKYLFRKEGQNVTLSCEQNLNHDAMYWYRQDPGQGLRLIYYSQIVNDFQKGDIAEGYSVSREKKESFPLTVTSAQKNPTAFYLCASSDDDRNFNQPQHFGDGTRLSIL.

The genes are TRBV10-3 and TRBJ1-2; 8 nucleotides match TRBD1. From germline, CDR1 is ENHRY and CDR2 SYGVKD. V dropped 2 bases and J dropped 5; count of bases not matched to a gene: 10. The CDR3 is 16 amino acids. The CDR3, as DNA: TGTGCCATCAGTGAGGGAGGCGGACAGGGACAATATGGCTACACCTTC. Translated, it gives CAISEGGGQGQYGYTF.

This clonotype was recorded many times. The chain is built from TRBV14 and TRBJ1-5; TRBD1 matches at 8 bases. V dropped 5 bases and J dropped 0; count of bases not matched to a gene: 6. The CDR3 is made up of 16 amino acids. In germline, CDR1 is SGHDN, CDR2 FVKESK. CDR3 residues: CASSGRQGYSNQPQHF. DNA of the CDR3: TGTGCCAGCAGCGGAAGACAGGGGTATAGCAATCAGCCCCAGCATTTT. The full variable domain, completed using reference TRBV14 and TRBJ1-5, is EAGVTQFPSHSVIEKGQTVTLRCDPISGHDNLYWYRRVMGKEIKFLLHFVKESKQDESGMPNNRFLAERTGGTYSTLKVQPAELEDSGVYFCASSGRQGYSNQPQHFGDGTRLSIL.

V usage is TRBV7-2 and J usage is TRBJ2-7; D uncertain. V was clipped by 0 bases and J by 0 bases, with 12 bases between them. Germline assignment: CDR1 SGHTA and CDR2 FQGNSA. The CDR3 runs 16 residues. The CDR3 sequence: CASSLALAGSSYEQYF. In DNA, the CDR3 is TGTGCCAGCAGCTTAGCGCTGGCCGGCAGCTCCTACGAGCAGTACTTC.

This clonotype was detected only a few times. J is TRBJ1-1 and V is TRBV6-6; D uncertain. V was pared by 6 bases and J by 5 bases, with 16 bases between. Germline CDR1 MNHNY, CDR2 SVGAGI (reference sequence). The CDR3 is 14 amino acids. Here the CDR3 reads CASSLRSSWTEAFF. CDR3 in DNA: TGTGCCAGCAGCCTACGGAGCAGCTGGACTGAAGCTTTCTTT.

This clonotype was counted at least ten times. The chain couples TRBV9 to TRBJ1-2; 9 nucleotides line up with TRBD1. V was clipped by 2 bases and J by 4 bases; unmatched bases: 6. The CDR3 is 15 amino acids. The V gene's germline CDR1 is SGDLS and CDR2 YYNGEE. CDR3 loop: CASSVGTGSSYGYTF. The CDR3 bases are TGTGCCAGCAGCGTCGGGACAGGGAGTAGCTATGGCTACACCTTC.

This clonotype has just a few counts. The chain employs TRBV2 and TRBJ1-2; D call uncertain. This CDR3 comprises 11 residues. CDR1 and CDR2 from the germline V gene are SNHLY and FYNNEI. Trimming took off 7 bases at V and 4 bases at J, with 7 bases between the two ends. The CDR3 region has the DNA TGTGCCAGCAAGGCAATCTATGGCTACACCTTC. Translated, it gives CASKAIYGYTF.

In this sample, this clonotype turned up many times. V and J are TRBV2 and TRBJ1-3, with D unresolved. Germline CDR1 and CDR2: SNHLY and FYNNEI. CDR3 length: 13 residues. Trimming removed 7 bases from V and 8 bases from J, with 15 bases in between. CDR3 in amino acids: CASKVEGEDTIYF. As DNA, the CDR3 is TGTGCCAGCAAGGTTGAGGGAGAGGACACCATATATTTT.

A word on this clonotype: One end of the junction fails to match germline, which may point to a read error. The V call is TRBV29-1, the J call TRBJ1-4, with 9 bases that match TRBD1. The germline V gene has CDR1 SQVTM and CDR2 ANQGSEA. The CDR3 consists of 11 residues. The CDR3 DNA follows: TGCAGCGTGGTACGACAGGGGGATCAGACGTTT. Its translation: CSVVRQGDQTF.